One and the same sample provided the 10 T cell receptor beta chains below, sequenced in a study of shared clonotypes between healthy human individuals. The protocol was immunoSEQ multiplex PCR, while the TCRdb copy is restricted to in-frame clones and leaves out a portion. The sample yields more than 2 million clones, just over 90% seen once. The naive CD8 population came from CD45RO-negative cells selected for CCR7, without terminally differentiated effector memory CD45RA+ cells. The sample was naive CD8+ T cells from PBMCs. The receptors come from a man in his late teens or twenties in good health. Some clones in this sample may be carry-over from other donors' samples.

This chain links TRBV4-3 with TRBJ2-3; TRBD1 is a possible D gene (6 bases). Trimming shortened V by 1 base and J by 5 bases, and 16 bases separated the two germline ends. CDR1 LGHNA and CDR2 YSLEER come from the germline V gene. The CDR3 loop spans 16 amino acids. Here the CDR3 reads CASSQASSGVIDTQYF. Written as DNA, the CDR3 is TGCGCCAGCAGCCAAGCAAGTTCAGGGGTTATAGATACGCAGTATTTT.

V usage is TRBV11-2 and J usage is TRBJ2-7, with D unresolved. This CDR3 has 14 residues. The V gene lost 3 bases and the J gene lost 5 bases, with 14 bases spanning the gap. The V gene's germline CDR1 is SGHAT and CDR2 FQNNGV. The CDR3 protein is CASSFSQSGNEQYF. Written as DNA, the CDR3 is TGTGCCAGCAGCTTCTCCCAGAGTGGGAACGAGCAGTACTTC.

The rearrangement joins TRBV7-3 to TRBJ2-7; TRBD2 matches at 9 bases. The germline V gene has CDR1 SGHTA and CDR2 FQGTGA. The ends lost 3 bases at V and 2 bases at J; junction bases unmatched: 2. This CDR3 has 14 residues. CDR3 in amino acids: CASSFGGRAYEQYF. The CDR3 DNA is TGTGCCAGCAGCTTTGGCGGGAGGGCCTACGAGCAGTACTTC.

The chain joins TRBV27 to TRBJ2-7, with 11 bases aligning to TRBD1. With 2 bases clipped from V and 3 bases from J, the junction kept 3 bases outside the gene matches. The germline CDR1 and CDR2 sequences are MNHEY and SMNVEV (reference sequence). The CDR3 consists of 15 residues. CDR3 nucleotide sequence: TGTGCCAGCAGTTTACTGGGACAGGGGGACTACGAGCAGTACTTC. Its protein product is CASSLLGQGDYEQYF.

The chain uses TRBV6-1 and TRBJ2-3, with D maybe TRBD2 (6 bases). Germline V lookup: CDR1 MNHNS, CDR2 SASEGT. The length of the CDR3 is 16 residues. Trimming shortened V by 3 bases and J by 6 bases, and 19 bases separated the two germline ends. In DNA, the CDR3 is TGTGCCAGCAGTGACAGGAGGGTCTTCGCAAGGGATACGCAGTATTTT. It is translated as CASSDRRVFARDTQYF.

This rearrangement joins TRBV4-3 to TRBJ2-1; D is undetermined. Germline V gene lookup returns CDR1 LGHNA and CDR2 YSLEER. V was trimmed by 0 bases and J by 4 bases, leaving 10 bases between them. This CDR3 comprises 15 residues. CDR3 sequence (DNA): TGCGCCAGCAGCCAAGAGAACATGAGGTACAATGAGCAGTTCTTC. This sequence encodes CASSQENMRYNEQFF.

The rearrangement joins TRBV18 to TRBJ1-6; TRBD1 is a possible D gene (5 bases). The CDR3 loop spans 12 amino acids. V was trimmed by 9 bases and J by 11 bases, leaving 14 bases between them. The germline V gene has CDR1 KGHSH and CDR2 LQKENI. This chain's CDR3 is CARTEGRTPLHF. The CDR3 DNA is TGTGCCAGGACCGAGGGGCGGACACCCCTCCACTTT. Full variable domain (missing parts from reference TRBV18 and TRBJ1-6): NAGVMQNPRHLVRRRGQEARLRCSPMKGHSHVYWYRQLPEEGLKFMVYLQKENIIDESGMPKERFSAEFPKEGPSILRIQQVVRGDSAAYFCARTEGRTPLHFGNGTRLTVT.

V and J are TRBV19 and TRBJ1-1, with D perhaps TRBD1 (6 bases). The CDR3 spans 16 residues. V gave up 5 bases and J gave up 1 base, with 17 bases separating them. The germline CDR1 and CDR2 sequences are LNHDA and SQIVND (reference sequence). Here the CDR3 reads CASSAHRVDSNTEAFF. CDR3 bases: TGTGCCAGTAGTGCACACAGGGTGGACTCGAACACTGAAGCTTTCTTT.

This clone is a singleton in its sample. V and J are TRBV13 and TRBJ1-6, with 8 bases matching TRBD1. CDR1 is PRHDT and CDR2 is FYEKMQ in the germline V gene (reference sequence). V lost 3 bases and J lost 7; bases outside the gene matches: 5. The CDR3 has 15 residues. DNA for the CDR3: TGTGCCAGCAGCTTTGGGACAGGAAAAAATTCACCCCTCCACTTT. It encodes CASSFGTGKNSPLHF.

Turning to this clone: This same CDR3 is encoded by further DNA sequences in the sample. The chain couples TRBV10-3 to TRBJ1-3; 8 positions agree with TRBD1. There are 15 residues in the CDR3. Germline V gene lookup returns CDR1 ENHRY and CDR2 SYGVKD. The ends lost 0 bases at V and 4 bases at J; junction bases unmatched: 2. The CDR3 DNA follows: TGTGCCATCAGTGAGTCGACAGGGGCGGGAAACACCATATATTTT. Translating gives CAISESTGAGNTIYF.